A single sample gave rise to the 24 T cell receptor beta chains below, sequenced in a study of T cells in Graves' hyperthyroidism and ophthalmopathy. The CDR3 regions of TCR beta were amplified from RNA transcripts. Researchers ran a first-round RT-PCR on the TCR CDR3 using the HTBI primer set. TCRdb ran MiXCR on the multiplex PCR reads and lists one entry per CDR3 protein. Of hundreds of thousands of distinct CDR3 sequences detected, less than 15% appear once; the ten largest clones hold 9.2%. The specimen was blood. These receptors were collected from a young woman with Graves' hyperthyroidism.

This clonotype was observed a handful of times. The chain has TRBV5-1 and TRBJ1-4; 7 positions agree with TRBD1. The V gene's germline CDR1 is SGHRS and CDR2 YFSETQ. This CDR3 has 18 residues. V was pared by 3 bases and J by 2 bases, with 13 bases of the junction left unmatched. CDR3 in DNA: TGCGCCAGCAGCTCTCCGGGGCCCCAGGGGGACACTAATGAAAAACTGTTTTTT. Its protein product is CASSSPGPQGDTNEKLFF. The full variable domain, in which reference TRBV5-1 and TRBJ1-4 provide the parts outside the CDR3, is KAGVTQTPRYLIKTRGQQVTLSCSPISGHRSVSWYQQTPGQGLQFLFEYFSETQRNKGNFPGRFSGRQFSNSRSEMNVSTLELGDSALYLCASSSPGPQGDTNEKLFFGSGTQLSVL.

This clonotype has at least ten counts. The genes are TRBV5-1 and TRBJ2-3, with 12 bases that match TRBD2. The length of the CDR3 is 16 residues. Germline CDR1 and CDR2: SGHRS and YFSETQ. The junction had 1 base not matched to a gene; V was cut back by 0 bases and J by 2 bases. CDR3 nucleotide sequence: TGCGCCAGCAGCTTGGGACTAGCGGGAGACACAGATACGCAGTATTTT. It specifies CASSLGLAGDTDTQYF. Drawing the rest from reference TRBV5-1 and TRBJ2-3, the complete variable domain is KAGVTQTPRYLIKTRGQQVTLSCSPISGHRSVSWYQQTPGQGLQFLFEYFSETQRNKGNFPGRFSGRQFSNSRSEMNVSTLELGDSALYLCASSLGLAGDTDTQYFGPGTRLTVL.

This clonotype was counted ten times or more. The chain uses TRBV2 and TRBJ2-7; D ambiguous. Trimming stripped 9 bases from V and 2 bases from J, with 17 bases between. This CDR3 contains 14 residues. Germline values: CDR1 SNHLY, CDR2 FYNNEI. CDR3 bases: TGTGCCAGTAGAGTGGCCGCCCCCACCTACGAGCAGTACTTC. Its translation: CASRVAAPTYEQYF. The full variable domain, completed using reference TRBV2 and TRBJ2-7, is EPEVTQTPSHQVTQMGQEVILRCVPISNHLYFYWYRQILGQKVEFLVSFYNNEISEKSEIFDDQFSVERPDGSNFTLKIRSTKLEDSAMYFCASRVAAPTYEQYFGPGTRLTVT.

This clonotype was picked up many times. The gene calls are TRBV2 and TRBJ2-5; D might be TRBD1 or TRBD2, each matching 5 bases. The germline V and J ends were trimmed by 6 bases and 5 bases, with 10 bases remaining between them. The CDR3 covers 12 residues. The germline V gene has CDR1 SNHLY and CDR2 FYNNEI. The CDR3 sequence: CASSEGWETQYF. DNA of the CDR3: TGTGCCAGCAGCGAGGGGTGGGAGACCCAGTACTTC.

The chain carries TRBV5-1 and TRBJ1-1; TRBD1 matches at 9 bases. Looked up from germline, CDR1 is SGHRS and CDR2 is YFSETQ. The CDR3 runs to 18 residues. With 1 base clipped from V and 0 bases from J, the junction kept 10 bases outside the gene matches. CDR3: CASSLTFGQGLLNTEAFF. CDR3 coding DNA: TGCGCCAGCAGCTTGACCTTTGGACAGGGGCTTTTGAACACTGAAGCTTTCTTT.

The gene calls are TRBV4-3 and TRBJ2-1; 11 bases line up with TRBD2. Germline assignment: CDR1 LGHNA and CDR2 YSLEER. This CDR3 is built from 20 residues. Trimming took 2 bases from V and 3 from J; bases not matched to a gene: 15. Written as DNA, the CDR3 is TGCGCCAGCAGCCAAAGGGGTGGCCTAACTAGCGGGAGTTACTACAATGAGCAGTTCTTC. Protein sequence: CASSQRGGLTSGSYYNEQFF.

On this clonotype: A much larger clone is a single base away; this may be a read error. V usage is TRBV20-1 and J usage is TRBJ2-1; tentatively, D is TRBD1 or TRBD2 (5 bases each). Between the trimmed V and J ends, which lost 1 base and 13 bases, there was a span of 23 bases. The CDR3 spans 15 residues. The germline V gene encodes CDR1 DFQATT and CDR2 SNEGSKA (reference sequence). In DNA, the CDR3 is TGCAGTGCTAGAGGGGCCGGAGGCCTCTGGGACGTCCAGTTCTTC. Protein sequence: CSARGAGGLWDVQFF.

This clonotype was seen only a few times. The V call is TRBV30, the J call TRBJ2-3, with TRBD2 matching over 10 bases. The germline V gene has CDR1 GTSNPN and CDR2 SVGIG (reference sequence). This CDR3 has 16 residues. V trimming: 1 base; J trimming: 1 base; junction bases outside the gene matches: 5. The CDR3 nucleotides are TGTGCCTGGAGTGGGCCTAGCGGGAGCGGCACAGATACGCAGTATTTT. Its translation is CAWSGPSGSGTDTQYF.

This chain uses TRBV27 with TRBJ2-5; 11 bases line up with TRBD2. The CDR3 totals 14 residues. J was trimmed by 5 bases and V by 1 base; bases with no gene match: 0. CDR1 is MNHEY, CDR2 SMNVEV, per germline (reference sequence). CDR3 sequence (DNA): TGTGCCAGCAGTTTATTAGCGGGGGGGGAGACCCAGTACTTC. This gives the protein CASSLLAGGETQYF.

V is TRBV20-1 and J is TRBJ2-7; a possible D gene is TRBD1 (5 bases). From germline, CDR1 is DFQATT and CDR2 SNEGSKA (reference sequence). The V gene lost 0 bases and the J gene lost 6 bases, with 15 bases spanning the gap. The CDR3 has 14 residues. The CDR3 protein is CSARDEQGLSEQYF. CDR3 in DNA: TGCAGTGCTAGAGATGAGCAGGGCTTGAGCGAGCAGTACTTC.

This clonotype was counted at least ten times. This sequence joins TRBV28 and TRBJ1-1; D is unresolved. CDR3 length: 13 residues. V lost 5 bases and J lost 1, with 8 bases in between. Germline assignment: CDR1 MDHEN and CDR2 SYDVKM. CDR3 loop: CASSQRRNTEAFF. The DNA for the CDR3 is TGTGCCAGCAGTCAACGGAGGAACACTGAAGCTTTCTTT.

This clonotype was observed a handful of times. The chain recombines TRBV11-3 with TRBJ2-2, with 14 positions matching TRBD2. This CDR3 is built from 19 residues. Trimming cost V 6 bases and J 2 bases; bases outside gene matches: 11. From germline, CDR1 is SGHNT and CDR2 YENEEA. The CDR3 is CASSSTTGTSGRNTGELFF. CDR3 nucleotide sequence: TGTGCCAGCAGTTCCACTACCGGGACTAGCGGGAGAAACACCGGGGAGCTGTTTTTT.

The rearrangement uses TRBV7-9 and TRBJ1-1; D is perhaps TRBD1 (6 bases). The CDR3 spans 15 residues. V gave up 5 bases and J gave up 1 base, with 14 bases separating them. Germline assignment: CDR1 SEHNR and CDR2 FQNEAQ (reference sequence). The CDR3 loop reads CASSPRQASNTEAFF. The CDR3 region has the DNA TGTGCCAGCAGCCCAAGACAGGCATCGAACACTGAAGCTTTCTTT.

This clonotype was counted many times. The chain couples TRBV6-1 to TRBJ2-1; 9 positions agree with TRBD1. V lost 6 bases and J lost 7; bases outside the gene matches: 4. Germline-derived CDR1 and CDR2 are MNHNS and SASEGT. The CDR3 is 13 residues long. The CDR3 protein is CASRDRGRNEQFF. The CDR3 nucleotides read TGTGCCAGCAGGGACAGGGGAAGGAATGAGCAGTTCTTC.

This clonotype was recorded at least ten times. The V and J genes are TRBV7-6 and TRBJ2-1, with a weak D call TRBD1 (6 bases). This CDR3 contains 14 residues. CDR1 SGHVS and CDR2 FNYEAQ come from the germline V gene. The V and J ends lost 2 bases and 5 bases respectively, with 10 bases between them. CDR3 residues: CASSLQGGDNEQFF. For the CDR3, the DNA is TGTGCCAGCAGCTTACAAGGGGGAGACAATGAGCAGTTCTTC.

The rearrangement uses TRBV9 and TRBJ2-2; 8 positions agree with TRBD2. Trimming at V came to 7 bases and at J to 7 bases, leaving 9 bases not matched to a gene. This CDR3 spans 14 amino acids. The germline V gene encodes CDR1 SGDLS and CDR2 YYNGEE. The CDR3 DNA follows: TGTGCCAGCGGGATCGGGGGGGCCGTCGGGGAGCTGTTTTTT. Its translation: CASGIGGAVGELFF.

This clonotype was detected ten times or more. J is TRBJ1-5 and V is TRBV20-1, with a tentative D call TRBD1 (5 bases). The CDR3 contains 16 residues. V lost 0 bases to trimming and J lost 2 bases, with 14 bases between them. CDR1 is DFQATT, CDR2 SNEGSKA, per germline (reference sequence). The CDR3, as DNA: TGCAGTGCTAGAGACGAGGGGAACTGGGGCAATCAGCCCCAGCATTTT. Amino acid sequence: CSARDEGNWGNQPQHF.

The rearrangement links TRBV19 to TRBJ1-6; D not resolved. The V gene lost 2 bases and the J gene lost 7 bases, with 9 bases spanning the gap. The CDR3 contains 14 residues. The germline gives CDR1 LNHDA, CDR2 SQIVND (reference sequence). CDR3 sequence: CASSISERNSPLHF. CDR3 bases: TGTGCCAGTAGTATATCCGAAAGGAATTCACCCCTCCACTTT.

The chain uses TRBV20-1 and TRBJ2-2; D may be TRBD1 or TRBD2 (5 bases each). CDR3 length equals 16 residues. V was cut by 1 base and J by 3 bases, with 15 bases left in between. CDR1 is DFQATT and CDR2 is SNEGSKA in the germline V gene (reference sequence). As DNA, the CDR3 is TGCAGTGCTAGAGCCGCCGGGACGTTACACACCGGGGAGCTGTTTTTT. Translation gives CSARAAGTLHTGELFF.

In the case of this clonotype: A much larger clone differs from this one at a single base, so this may be a read error. The V gene is TRBV27, the J gene TRBJ2-7, with TRBD1 as a possible D gene (6 bases). The CDR3 consists of 13 residues. V gave up 9 bases and J gave up 1 base, with 13 bases separating them. CDR1 MNHEY and CDR2 SMNVEV come from the germline V gene (reference sequence). Written as DNA, the CDR3 is TGTGCCAGATGGGACAACAATTCCTACGAGCAGTACTTC. This sequence encodes CARWDNNSYEQYF.

To note about this clonotype: One junction end disagrees with the germline gene, perhaps due to a read error. J is TRBJ1-3 and V is TRBV5-5, with a weak D call TRBD1 (5 bases). The germline V gene encodes CDR1 SGHKS and CDR2 YYEKEE (reference sequence). The CDR3 covers 13 residues. The CDR3 nucleotides are TGCGCCAGCAGCGGGTTAGGACAAGGCACCATATATTTT. Protein: CASSGLGQGTIYF.

Details on this clonotype: This may stem from a read error, because a much larger clone lies one nucleotide away. J is TRBJ2-1 and V is TRBV24-1, with D possibly TRBD1 on 8 matching bases. Trimming removed 0 bases at V and 8 bases at J, with 19 bases between. Germline V lookup: CDR1 KGHDR, CDR2 SFDVKD. This CDR3 region has 17 residues. This CDR3 reads CATSDLGGQGAGDEQFF. The CDR3, as DNA: TGTGCCACCAGTGATTTGGGTGGGCAGGGGGCGGGGGATGAGCAGTTCTTC.

This clonotype was found many times. J is TRBJ2-5 and V is TRBV28; TRBD2 matches 11 bases. Germline-derived CDR1 and CDR2 are MDHEN and SYDVKM. This CDR3 contains 19 residues. The trim removed 3 bases at V and 2 bases at J, leaving 14 bases unmatched. CDR3 nucleotide sequence: TGTGCCAGCAGTTTCCGAGTGACTAGCGGGGATCAGAATCAAGAGACCCAGTACTTC. Its translation: CASSFRVTSGDQNQETQYF. The whole variable domain, remainder taken from reference TRBV28 and TRBJ2-5, is DVKVTQSSRYLVKRTGEKVFLECVQDMDHENMFWYRQDPGLGLRLIYFSYDVKMKEKGDIPEGYSVSREKKERFSLILESASTNQTSMYLCASSFRVTSGDQNQETQYFGPGTRLLVL.

This clonotype has a count of ten or more. The rearrangement joins TRBV12-5 to TRBJ2-3; D uncertain. CDR3 length: 15 amino acids. The V and J ends lost 6 bases and 2 bases respectively, with 15 bases between them. Germline assignment: CDR1 LGHNT and CDR2 FRNRAP. As DNA, the CDR3 is TGTGCTAGTGGGCCTAGACCAACTATCACAGATACGCAGTATTTT. It encodes CASGPRPTITDTQYF.